The clone carrying this T cell receptor beta chain was seen at least ten times. Its antigen is unknown. Additional autoimmune diseases, uncontrolled infections, pregnancy or lactation disqualified patients. A volume of 9.5 to 10 ml of fresh peripheral blood supplied the PBMCs. Trimming left V 0 bases short and J 0 bases short, with 3 bases between. The CDR3 consists of 13 residues. Germline-derived CDR1 and CDR2 are SNHLY and FYNNEI. This sample was taken from a study of Graves' ophthalmopathy and Graves' hyperthyroidism. About the study: Peripheral blood sampling occurred at initial diagnosis, before any treatment.

Notes on the study in general: Ophthalmopathy was separated from stable hyperthyroidism by a 13-signature model with 87.88% sensitivity and roughly 84% specificity.

Amplified TCR beta CDR3 regions were obtained using RNA transcripts as template. RT-PCR with HTBI primers came first, then second-round multiplex PCR. One entry per CDR3 protein, called by TCRdb with MiXCR from the multiplex PCR reads. This sample has hundreds of thousands of distinct CDR3 sequences, with about 41% found just once. The chain combines TRBV2 with TRBJ2-7; no clear D. The receptor was derived from an adult man with Graves' ophthalmopathy. Sequenced: peripheral blood. This CDR3 reads CASSEAFSYEQYF. Here the CDR3 DNA reads TGTGCCAGCAGTGAAGCCTTCTCCTACGAGCAGTACTTC.